This TCR beta chain was recorded in a study of CD8+CD57+ T cells in acquired aplastic anemia (dated 2018 in TCRdb). The study in broad terms: A mean of approximately 2.9 ug of DNA, ranging from roughly 0.18 to 30 ug, was extracted from sorted CD4+ and CD8+ cells. For healthy donor samples, the average read count was about 9.9 million for CD4+ cells and approximately 11 million for CD8+ cells. The investigation overall reported the following: No significant difference in CD8+ Simpson's diversity was found between patients and healthy controls (P=0.060). Around 27 CD8+ CDR3 sequences were found in both patients and controls but appeared to be highly expressed in patients and within the immunodominant clones of the patients.

TCR repertoires of sorted CD4+ and CD8+ blood T cells from severe aplastic anemia patients and healthy subjects were deep-sequenced in the study. Ficoll-Paque density gradient centrifugation was used to isolate peripheral blood mononuclear cells. Before DNA extraction, CD4+ and CD8+ T cells were sorted by FACS or by magnetic beads. V is reduced by 8 bases and J by 5 bases, leaving a spacing of 16 bases between them. Counted from cysteine to phenylalanine, this CDR3 has 15 amino acids. The CDR3 DNA has 45 bases and is translated from base 1. CDR1 and CDR2 (LNHDA, SQIVND) derive from the germline V gene (reference sequence). As for this clonotype: The clone's antigen remains unknown. The record has no base qualities; no much larger clone is one base away.

Genomic DNA was used as template for profiling of TCR beta VDJ combinations and CDR3 sequences. An Illumina HiSeq 2000 was the platform used for TCR repertoire sequencing. In the source study's methods: TRBV/TRBJ rearrangement plots, CDR3 size and DJ length profiles, and Simpson's diversity index were used to evaluate the repertoires. The most abundant DNA sequence in the deep sequencing data was taken as the immunodominant clone. CDR3 amino acid sequences were screened for sharing across subjects and compared with published repertoires and the VDJdb database. TCRdb reran the public reads through fastp at Q25 and MiXCR, keeping productive beta chains. For every CDR3 protein sequence, its rows merge into one entry that carries the most common genes and DNA. These V and J calls originate from TCRdb's pipeline instead of the authors' own analysis. Across this sample there are some 210,000 distinct CDR3 sequences, with roughly 57% seen only once. Around 28% of the sample goes to the ten largest clones.

This receptor was identified in a human donor in good health. In this chain, TRBV19 is recombined with TRBJ2-6, with no confidently assigned D gene. Source material: sorted CD4+, CD8+, or CD8+CD57+ T cells (not recorded which) from PBMCs. CDR3 protein: CASVDRENWANVLTF. The DNA sequence is given as TGTGCCAGTGTGGATAGGGAAAATTGGGCCAACGTCCTGACTTTC.